This paragraph reports one T cell receptor beta chain. Its specificity is unknown. The CDR3 totals 13 residues. V lost 3 bases to trimming and J lost 5 bases, with 10 bases between them. Germline assignment: CDR1 LGHNA and CDR2 YSLEER. The data derive from a study of cytomegalovirus exposure and HLA in healthy donors. Study-level findings and limits: It was reported in a later analysis that an Asian-associated ancestry cluster showed fewer N-insertions than the roughly 670-donor mean. According to an earlier analysis, most TCR beta V segments yielded productive rearrangements about 90% or about 30% of the time. TCR beta sequences reportedly predicted most subjects' HLA-A and HLA-B alleles accurately. Both high specificity and high sensitivity reportedly marked the classifier's diagnosis of cytomegalovirus status.

The PCR contained 60 Vbeta and 13 Jbeta primers. Some clones are missing from TCRdb's copy, which holds only in-frame ones; the method was immunoSEQ multiplex PCR. Here the sample spans approximately 160,000 clones, roughly 75% being singletons. V is TRBV4-3 and J is TRBJ2-5, with D tentatively TRBD2 (6 bases). The sequencing input was PBMCs. The sequence was obtained from a male donor in good health and CMV-seronegative. In nucleotides, the CDR3 is TGCGCCAGCAGCCAGGGACTGCAGGAGACCCAGTACTTC. It specifies CASSQGLQETQYF.